This TCR beta chain comes out of a study of T-cell memory formation after mild COVID-19. TCRdb ran MiXCR on the 5' RACE reads and lists one entry per CDR3 protein. Of 350,000 or so distinct CDR3 sequences detected, around 21% appear once; the ten largest clones hold approximately 12%. Per germline, CDR1 DFQATT and CDR2 SNEGSKA (reference sequence). V was clipped by 0 bases and J by 4 bases; unmatched bases: 11. This CDR3 contains 16 residues. Whole-study results and caveats: Pre-infection memory carried some responding clones, suggesting that cross-reactive memory joined. From day 15 to 85, contracting clones were balanced between CD4 and CD8, whereas later expanders leaned toward CD4+. Clones that contracted clustered mainly in CM and EM if CD4+ and in EMRA if CD8+. In second-wave clones peaking day 37, SARS-CoV-2 specificity remained unconfirmed.

A few counts support this clonotype. Its antigen is undetermined. Sequencing input: PBMCs or a T cell subset sorted from them (not recorded which). This chain uses TRBV20-1 with TRBJ2-7, with 8 bases matching TRBD2. This receptor was identified in an adult woman who had mild COVID-19 (a few samples of this study predate the infection). Cell type and time point are not known. CDR3 amino acids: CSARDQQRGTPYEQYF. CDR3 nucleotide sequence: TGCAGTGCTAGAGATCAGCAGCGGGGGACTCCTTACGAGCAGTACTTC.